The clone carrying this T cell receptor beta chain has just a few counts. The antigen is not known. The data are from a study of human T cells and chemical hapten exposure. Study overall: Variation in per-sample TCR yields came mainly from small pooled library volume differences. Study-wide results and caveats: The number of TCRs above 1 in 1000 frequency did not change after DPC sensitization. Expanded TCRs were compared with controls, and the expanded TCRs formed significantly more large CDR3 similarity clusters.

Germline CDR1 and CDR2: SGHTA and FQGNSA. The CDR3 totals 14 residues. V was pared by 4 bases and J by 3 bases, with 13 bases between. Individual cDNA molecules in this library carried unique molecular identifiers. MiXCR was run by TCRdb on the RACE reads, yielding one entry per CDR3 protein. The sample consists of about 350,000 distinct CDR3 sequences, around 5.5% of them appearing once. Time point: pre-sensitization, week 0. Treatment denoted: therapeutic diphenylcyclopropenone sensitization with weekly scalp DPC. This chain uses TRBV7-2 with TRBJ2-7; D perhaps matches TRBD1 (6 bases). Source: whole blood, taken in connection with sensitization to the hapten diphenylcyclopropenone (DPC). The receptor was isolated from a woman aged 18-29 years with alopecia areata. Some clones in this sample may be carry-over from other donors' samples. DNA of the CDR3: TGTGCCAGCAGCTACCGGACAGATCGCTACGAGCAGTACTTC. Translation gives CASSYRTDRYEQYF.